A single sample gave rise to the 22 T cell receptor beta chains below, sequenced in a study of CD8+ T cells in alopecia areata. TCR sequencing used cDNA made by reverse transcription of extracted RNA. Measured with immunoSEQ multiplex PCR; TCRdb has only the in-frame clones, and not every one. Reported are more than 90,000 clones, none seen only once; the ten largest carry 15% to 20%. The sequenced sample was lesional skin. The source is a C3H/HeJ mouse with alopecia areata. MHC haplotype of the mouse line: H2-k.

Turning to this clone: Gene names and germline refer to mouse. Here the CDR3 reads CASSDYRGREVFF. Partial CDR3 DNA: TGTGCCAGCAGTGATTACAGGGGGAGA. The chain joins TRBV13-3 to TRBJ1-1; 8 nucleotides match TRBD1. The read comes to an end 4 residues before the CDR3 does, leaving the germline J gene to fill in the end. The germline V gene encodes CDR1 NNHDY and CDR2 SYVADS. The CDR3 runs to 13 residues.

This clone was picked up a small number of times. All gene names here are mouse names. The read falls 4 residues short of the CDR3 end, and the missing part is taken from the germline J gene. The chain has TRBV19 and TRBJ2-7, with TRBD1 identical over 9 bases. V lost 2 bases and J lost 3; bases outside the gene matches: 3. Germline V gene data show CDR1 as FNHDT and CDR2 as SITEND (reference sequence). This CDR3 has 14 residues. The chain's CDR3 is CASSIWGQGYEQYF. The sequenced CDR3 bases are TGTGCCAGCAGTATCTGGGGACAGGGCTAT.

This clone has only a few counts. Gene names are the mouse ones. The read falls 4 residues short of the CDR3 end, and the missing part is taken from the germline J gene. J is TRBJ2-7 and V is TRBV19; 13 bases fit TRBD2. Per germline, CDR1 FNHDT and CDR2 SITEND (reference sequence). CDR3 length equals 15 residues. The covered CDR3 bases are TGTGCCAGCAGTATGGCCGGGACTGGGGGGGAT. This codes for CASSMAGTGGD. The CDR3 reads in full as CASSMAGTGGDEQYF.

As to this clone: Mouse names are used for the genes. The DNA ends 4 residues before the CDR3 does, and the rest of the CDR3 is filled in from the germline J gene. The V gene is TRBV13-3, the J gene TRBJ2-1; tentatively, D is TRBD1 (6 bases). CDR3 length equals 15 residues. Germline V CDR1 and CDR2: NNHDY, SYVADS. V dropped 2 bases and J dropped 4 bases, with 13 bases sitting between them. The part of the CDR3 DNA that was read is TGTGCCAGCAGTGAACGATCCAGGGGATATGCT. Translated, it gives CASSERSRGYA. The whole CDR3 sequence reads CASSERSRGYAEQFF.

Concerning this clone itself: Germline and genes here are mouse. Sequencing ends 4 residues short of the CDR3 end; the germline J gene provides the rest. V gene TRBV13-3 combines with J gene TRBJ1-2; maybe TRBD1 (5 bases). Trimming stripped 3 bases from V and 0 bases from J, with 9 bases between. The germline V gene has CDR1 NNHDY and CDR2 SYVADS. The CDR3 contains 14 residues. The CDR3 region is CASSGEGSNSDYTF. The CDR3 DNA, read in part, is TGTGCCAGCAGTGGGGAGGGGTCAAACTCC.

Worth noting for this clone: The gene symbols are mouse symbols. The read ends 4 residues before the CDR3 terminus; that terminus is restored from the germline J gene. This chain uses TRBV19 with TRBJ2-1; D ambiguous. Germline V gene data show CDR1 as FNHDT and CDR2 as SITEND (reference sequence). This CDR3 is 11 amino acids long. CDR3 bases read: TGTGCCAGCAGTTCCCTAGCT. Amino acids: CASSSLA. The entire CDR3 sequence reads CASSSLAEQFF. The full variable domain, completed using reference TRBV19 and TRBJ2-1, is GGIITQTPKFLIGQEGQKLTLKCQQNFNHDTMYWYRQDSGKGLRLIYYSITENDLQKGDLSEGYDASREKKSSFSLTVTSAQKNEMAVFLCASSSLAEQFFGPGTRLTVL.

About this clone itself: Germline and genes here are mouse. The sequenced fragment ends 4 residues before the CDR3 boundary, so the rest is inferred from the germline J gene. This chain uses TRBV19 with TRBJ2-1, with 13 positions matching TRBD2. Trimming at V came to 5 bases and at J to 6 bases, leaving 5 bases not matched to a gene. CDR3 length: 15 amino acids. In germline, CDR1 is FNHDT, CDR2 SITEND (reference sequence). The covered CDR3 bases are TGTGCCAGCAGGGACTGGGGGGGCGATTTTGCT. As protein: CASRDWGGDFA. The CDR3 as a whole reads CASRDWGGDFAEQFF.

Comment on this clone: Mouse gene names apply. Read data end 4 residues before the CDR3 end; the end is taken from the germline J gene. Within the sample, other DNA sequences also encode this same CDR3. This chain uses TRBV1 with TRBJ2-2; 12 nucleotides line up with TRBD2. The CDR3 spans 17 residues. Germline lookup yields CDR1 NSQYPW and CDR2 LRSPGD (reference sequence). J gave up 1 base and V 3 bases, and 3 bases lay outside the gene matches. Partial CDR3 DNA: TGCACCTGCAGTGCCGACTGGGGGGGCTTAAACACCGGG. This sequence encodes CTCSADWGGLNTG. The CDR3 in full is CTCSADWGGLNTGQLYF.

This clone was picked up a small number of times. Here the gene names and germline are mouse. The CDR3 end falls 4 residues outside the read, so it is completed with the germline J gene. The gene calls are TRBV13-3 and TRBJ2-1; 8 nucleotides agree with TRBD2. Germline V gives CDR1 NNHDY, CDR2 SYVADS. Germline trimming cut 1 base from V and 4 bases from J; bases unmatched to any gene: 4. There are 15 residues in the CDR3. The CDR3: CASSDKWGGYAEQFF. CDR3 DNA (partial): TGTGCCAGCAGTGATAAGTGGGGGGGGTATGCT.

In its sample, this clone was seen a few times. Gene names and germline refer to mouse. The read finishes 4 residues shy of the CDR3 end, and the germline J gene is used to complete it. V is TRBV1 and J is TRBJ1-4; 7 bases are a match to TRBD1. CDR3 size: 15 residues. Looked up from germline, CDR1 is NSQYPW and CDR2 is LRSPGD (reference sequence). Incomplete CDR3 DNA: TGCACCTGCAGTGCAGATTACAGGGGTGTCGAA. Translating gives CTCSADYRGVE. The whole CDR3 region reads CTCSADYRGVERLFF.

Note on this clone: Gene names and germline refer to mouse. The read ends 4 residues early relative to the CDR3; the germline J gene fills the gap. The chain couples TRBV19 to TRBJ2-3; 12 positions match TRBD2. V lost 3 bases, J lost 0 bases, and 2 bases stayed unmatched. The germline CDR1 and CDR2 sequences are FNHDT and SITEND (reference sequence). CDR3 length equals 16 residues. CDR3 DNA, as far as it was read: TGTGCCAGCAGTACGACTGGGGGGGCTAGTGCAGAA. Translation gives CASSTTGGASAE. The whole CDR3 reads CASSTTGGASAETLYF.

Worth noting for this clone: Gene names and germline match the mouse. The read stops 4 residues short of the end of the CDR3; the missing end is completed from the germline J gene. This sequence joins TRBV13-3 and TRBJ2-1; TRBD2 matches 11 bases. CDR3 length: 15 amino acids. Trimming removed 6 bases from V and 3 bases from J; junction bases left unmatched: 5. CDR1 and CDR2 from the germline V gene are NNHDY and SYVADS. The CDR3 protein is CASTSGLGVYAEQFF. The CDR3 bases that were read are TGTGCCAGCACCTCGGGACTGGGGGTCTATGCT.

This clone was picked up a small number of times. Gene names follow the mouse nomenclature. The read is 4 residues too short to cover the CDR3 end, so that end is filled in from the germline J gene. This chain uses TRBV13-3 with TRBJ2-1, with TRBD1 identical over 10 bases. CDR1 and CDR2 from the germline V gene are NNHDY and SYVADS. The length of the CDR3 is 16 residues. The V segment lost 4 bases and the J segment 0 bases; nucleotides outside the gene matches: 4. The CDR3 sequence is CASSTGQGLNYAEQFF. CDR3 DNA, as far as it was read: TGTGCCAGCAGTACGGGACAGGGGCTTAACTATGCT.

This clone was found many times. Mouse gene names and germline throughout. The covered CDR3 bases are TGTGCCAGCATGAGGGACAGGGGAGAT. Protein: CASMRDRGD. From start to end, the CDR3 is CASMRDRGDEQYF. V and J are TRBV13-3 and TRBJ2-7, with TRBD1 matching over 10 bases. The missing CDR3 end, 4 residues past where the read stops, is filled in from the germline J gene. This CDR3 has 13 residues. In germline, CDR1 is NNHDY, CDR2 SYVADS.

Worth noting for this clone: All gene names here are mouse names. The sequence runs out 4 residues before the end of the CDR3; the remainder is reconstructed from the germline J gene. The V and J genes are TRBV29 and TRBJ2-1; 8 bases match TRBD1. The CDR3 sequence is 16 residues long. The junction had 7 bases not matched to a gene; V was cut back by 2 bases and J by 4 bases. Germline CDR1 and CDR2: MSHET and SYDVDS. CDR3 loop: CASSLPRTGRYAEQFF. CDR3 DNA (partial): TGTGCTAGCAGTTTACCCCGGACAGGGAGGTATGCT.

A note on this clone: A far larger clone is just one base off, so this is likely a read error. Genes and germline come from the mouse. The CDR3 end is not reached by the read, which stops 4 residues before it; the germline J gene fills it in. The chain links TRBV17 to TRBJ2-2; TRBD1 aligns across 7 bases. The trim removed 4 bases at V and 0 bases at J, leaving 2 bases unmatched. The CDR3 loop spans 15 amino acids. Germline V gene sequence: CDR1 MNHDT, CDR2 YYDKIL. The covered CDR3 bases are TGTGCTAGCAGTATCGGGACAGCAAACACCGGG. Its translation is CASSIGTANTG. The whole CDR3 region reads CASSIGTANTGQLYF.

This clone appeared a few times. Mouse gene names apply. The read terminates 4 residues before the CDR3 end, so the remaining end is supplied by the germline J gene. This rearrangement joins TRBV5 to TRBJ2-7; TRBD2 matches 10 bases. The CDR3 covers 15 residues. Germline lookup yields CDR1 LGHNA and CDR2 YNLKQL (reference sequence). CDR3 DNA (partial): TGTGCCAGCAGCCAAGAATTGGGACTGGGGTAT. Its translation: CASSQELGLGY. The entire CDR3 protein reads CASSQELGLGYEQYF.

In regard to this clone: Mouse germline and gene names are used. The sequenced fragment ends 4 residues before the CDR3 boundary, so the rest is inferred from the germline J gene. The chain joins TRBV1 to TRBJ2-3; D ambiguous. Germline-derived CDR1 and CDR2 are NSQYPW and LRSPGD (reference sequence). The CDR3 runs to 15 residues. The V and J ends lost 1 base and 2 bases respectively, with 10 bases between them. CDR3 loop: CTCSAAGITAETLYF. Incomplete CDR3 DNA: TGCACCTGCAGTGCAGCAGGCATTACTGCAGAA.

On this clone itself: Gene names are mouse gene names. The CDR3 extends 4 residues past the end of the read, so its final part is completed from the germline J gene. The J gene is TRBJ1-1, the V gene TRBV13-1; TRBD1 is a possible D gene (6 bases). The CDR3 totals 12 residues. The V gene's germline CDR1 is NSHNY and CDR2 SYGAGN. The CDR3 DNA, read in part, is TGTGCCAGCAAGGGGGGGCGGACA. Amino acid sequence: CASKGGRT. The full CDR3 protein reads CASKGGRTEVFF.

This clone was counted a few times. Gene names follow the mouse nomenclature. From the germline J gene comes the end of the CDR3, since the read stops 4 residues before it. The chain links TRBV13-2 to TRBJ2-7; TRBD1 matches 7 bases. CDR3 length equals 16 residues. Germline-derived CDR1 and CDR2 are NNHNN and SYGAGS (reference sequence). The V gene end was trimmed by 1 base and the J gene end by 0 bases; junction bases not matched to a gene: 7. The CDR3 DNA, read in part, is TGTGCCAGCGGTGATTTGGACAGGTCGAGCTCCTAT. Residues: CASGDLDRSSSY. The full CDR3 protein reads CASGDLDRSSSYEQYF.

This clone was seen more than once but under ten times. Mouse germline and gene names are used. The CDR3 goes on 4 residues after the read ends, and that part is filled in from the germline J gene. The chain joins TRBV13-3 to TRBJ2-1; 10 bases line up with TRBD1. J gave up 6 bases and V 6 bases, and 6 bases lay outside the gene matches. CDR1 and CDR2 from the germline V gene are NNHDY and SYVADS. The CDR3 contains 14 residues. The CDR3 loop reads CASNRDRGVAEQFF. The DNA read from the CDR3 is TGTGCCAGCAACCGGGACAGGGGTGTTGCT.

In its sample, this clone was seen a few times. Gene names and germline match the mouse. From the germline J gene comes the end of the CDR3, since the read stops 4 residues before it. The V and J genes are TRBV1 and TRBJ2-7; 8 bases fit TRBD1. Germline CDR1 and CDR2: NSQYPW and LRSPGD (reference sequence). The CDR3 covers 14 residues. The CDR3 sequence: CTCSVQGAENEQYF. CDR3 bases read: TGCACCTGCAGTGTTCAGGGGGCTGAGAAT.